The 22 T cell receptor beta chains given below trace back to one sample, sequenced in a study of blood T cell repertoires in COVID-19. Clones were read by immunoSEQ multiplex PCR, and TCRdb kept only the in-frame ones, dropping some. The sample holds 100,000 or so clones, about 75% seen once. Specimen: peripheral blood. These receptors were taken from a woman aged 70-85 years with acute or convalescent COVID-19.

The chain employs TRBV15 and TRBJ1-2, with D maybe TRBD1 (6 bases). Germline CDR1 and CDR2: LNHNV and YYDKDF (reference sequence). The CDR3 spans 19 residues. The ends were cut back, 1 base at V and 3 bases at J, with 24 bases in the middle. The CDR3 nucleotides read TGTGCCACCAGCAGAGGTTACGGACAGCTTAATCCTCTGGACTATGGCTACACCTTC. Translated: CATSRGYGQLNPLDYGYTF.

The CDR3 coding sequence is TGCGCCAGCAGCGTCCAGGGTAATAGCAATCAGCCCCAGCATTTT. This encodes CASSVQGNSNQPQHF. The chain joins TRBV5-1 to TRBJ1-5, with D possibly being TRBD1 (5 bases). The CDR3 totals 15 residues. Looked up from germline, CDR1 is SGHRS and CDR2 is YFSETQ. V lost 4 bases and J 0 bases, leaving 11 bases between the germline ends.

This clone is termed medium-sized. The chain links TRBV28 to TRBJ1-5; no reliable D call. Germline V gene lookup returns CDR1 MDHEN and CDR2 SYDVKM. The CDR3 consists of 15 residues. The V and J ends lost 3 bases and 4 bases respectively, with 13 bases between them. The CDR3 DNA is TGTGCCAGCAGTTTTTATCGGGGTGGGAATCAGCCCCAGCATTTT. Amino acid sequence: CASSFYRGGNQPQHF.

The chain carries TRBV30 and TRBJ2-7; the D gene is possibly TRBD2 (5 bases). Germline loops: CDR1 GTSNPN, CDR2 SVGIG (reference sequence). Between the trimmed V and J ends, which lost 3 bases and 4 bases, there was a span of 13 bases. The CDR3 extends over 13 amino acids. The CDR3: CAWRKRGTYEQYF. CDR3 sequence (DNA): TGTGCCTGGAGGAAACGGGGTACTTACGAGCAGTACTTC.

V usage is TRBV4-1 and J usage is TRBJ1-1; a weak D match, TRBD1 (6 bases). CDR3 size: 14 residues. Deletions cut 3 bases from V and 3 bases from J, with 11 bases between. From germline, CDR1 is MGHRA and CDR2 YSYEKL. CDR3 coding DNA: TGCGCCAGCAGCCATACAGGGATGGACACTGAAGCTTTCTTT. As protein: CASSHTGMDTEAFF.

The rearrangement uses TRBV2 and TRBJ1-2; 8 bases are a match to TRBD1. The V and J ends lost 6 bases and 7 bases, in that order; junction bases with no gene match: 10. This CDR3 has 14 amino acids. Germline values: CDR1 SNHLY, CDR2 FYNNEI. The CDR3 bases are TGTGCCAGCAGCTCAGGGGGCCTAAAGGGTGGCTACACCTTC. This codes for CASSSGGLKGGYTF.

This clone was counted a single time. The rearrangement uses TRBV2 and TRBJ1-2; D is undetermined. CDR1 SNHLY and CDR2 FYNNEI come from the germline V gene. V was trimmed by 5 bases and J by 4 bases, leaving 8 bases between them. The CDR3 contains 12 residues. The DNA for the CDR3 is TGTGCCAGCAGTTTATTGTCCTATGGCTACACCTTC. Translation: CASSLLSYGYTF.

CDR3 loop: CASSYSTSSFSYEQYF. The CDR3 DNA reads as TGTGCCAGCAGTTACTCGACGTCTAGTTTCTCCTACGAGCAGTACTTC. The chain uses TRBV6-5 and TRBJ2-7; D call uncertain. CDR3 length: 16 amino acids. Germline V lookup: CDR1 MNHEY, CDR2 SVGAGI. V lost 0 bases and J lost 0, with 12 bases in between.

The chain uses TRBV7-2 and TRBJ2-3, with TRBD1 as a possible D gene (6 bases). The CDR3 spans 17 residues. Per the germline V gene, CDR1 is SGHTA and CDR2 is FQGNSA. Trimming removed 6 bases from V and 3 bases from J, with 22 bases in between. This CDR3 is CASSLGVAATGTDTQYF. The CDR3 region has the DNA TGTGCCAGCAGTCTCGGGGTTGCTGCAACAGGGACAGATACGCAGTATTTT.

The sample holds a few counts of this clone. This chain joins TRBV30 and TRBJ1-6; 12 bases match TRBD1. This CDR3 has 15 amino acids. The germline CDR1 and CDR2 sequences are GTSNPN and SVGIG (reference sequence). V shed 1 base and J 9 bases; nucleotides not matched to a gene: 4. The DNA for the CDR3 is TGTGCCTGGAGTGGGGGACAGGGGGCAATTTCACCCCTCCACTTT. It is translated as CAWSGGQGAISPLHF.

The DNA for the CDR3 is TGTGCCATCAGTGGTCCGGGACAGGGGGCAACAGATACGCAGTATTTT. Encoded protein: CAISGPGQGATDTQYF. This sequence joins TRBV10-3 and TRBJ2-3, with TRBD1 identical over 12 bases. With 4 bases clipped from V and 3 bases from J, the junction kept 5 bases outside the gene matches. The CDR3 is 16 residues long. Germline CDR1 is ENHRY and CDR2 is SYGVKD.

This clone has just one count. The chain has TRBV15 and TRBJ2-2; 16 positions agree with TRBD2. Germline values: CDR1 LNHNV, CDR2 YYDKDF (reference sequence). The V and J ends lost 6 bases and 4 bases, in that order; junction bases with no gene match: 11. The CDR3 loop spans 19 amino acids. The CDR3 loop reads CATRVSGTSGGAITGELFF. CDR3 DNA: TGTGCCACCAGAGTTTCCGGGACTAGCGGGGGGGCAATCACCGGGGAGCTGTTTTTT.

This chain connects TRBV5-6 to TRBJ1-1; no clear D. This CDR3 comprises 14 residues. The V and J ends lost 7 bases and 0 bases respectively, with 13 bases between them. Germline CDR1 SGHDT, CDR2 YYEEEE. For the CDR3, the DNA is TGTGCCAGCGGTCCGCGCGTTATGAACACTGAAGCTTTCTTT. Translated: CASGPRVMNTEAFF.

V is TRBV18 and J is TRBJ2-7, with 11 nucleotides matching TRBD1. The CDR3 contains 14 residues. J lost 4 bases, V lost 5 bases, and 4 bases had no gene match. Germline CDR1 and CDR2: KGHSH and LQKENI. CDR3 coding DNA: TGTGCCAGCTCAAGGACAGGGGGCAAGTACGAGCAGTACTTC. It encodes CASSRTGGKYEQYF.

The V gene is TRBV19, the J gene TRBJ1-6, with D hard to call. The germline V and J ends were trimmed by 5 bases and 4 bases, with 18 bases remaining between them. The CDR3 consists of 17 residues. Germline V CDR1 and CDR2: LNHDA, SQIVND (reference sequence). The CDR3 coding sequence is TGTGCCAGTAGTCCATCGCGAGGACTGTCTTATAATTCACCCCTCCACTTT. Its protein is CASSPSRGLSYNSPLHF.

This chain joins TRBV11-2 and TRBJ2-1, with D uncertain. CDR1 and CDR2 from the germline V gene are SGHAT and FQNNGV. Trimming removed 8 bases from V and 1 base from J, with 12 bases in between. This CDR3 comprises 14 residues. The CDR3 nucleotides are TGTGCCAGCCGCCGCGCCAGGTCCTACAATGAGCAGTTCTTC. Translation: CASRRARSYNEQFF.

The chain is built from TRBV6-2 or TRBV6-3 and TRBJ2-5, with D perhaps TRBD2 (7 bases). Germline V gene data show CDR1 as MNHEY and CDR2 as SVGEGT. Between the trimmed V and J ends, which lost 8 bases and 3 bases, there was a span of 22 bases. The CDR3 length is 16 residues. DNA for the CDR3: TGTGCCAGCGGCCCGCCCGAACGGGGGGCCAAAGAGACCCAGTACTTC. Encoded protein: CASGPPERGAKETQYF.

The V call is TRBV5-1, the J call TRBJ2-3; 9 bases align to TRBD1. V shed 5 bases, J shed 4 bases, and the junction held 11 bases outside the gene matches. The CDR3 consists of 16 residues. Germline CDR1 and CDR2: SGHRS and YFSETQ. This CDR3 is CASSLQGAFLPDTQYF. The CDR3 nucleotides are TGCGCCAGCAGTTTACAGGGGGCTTTTCTTCCAGATACGCAGTATTTT.

This clone was detected once. This rearrangement joins TRBV24-1 to TRBJ2-3; maybe TRBD2 (7 bases). This CDR3 contains 15 residues. Germline CDR1 reads KGHDR; CDR2 reads SFDVKD. Trimming took 3 bases from V and 4 from J, leaving 13 bases between them. In nucleotides, the CDR3 is TGTGCCACCAGTGATCAAAGGGGGAGGGCAGATACGCAGTATTTT. Encoded protein: CATSDQRGRADTQYF.

This sequence joins TRBV25-1 and TRBJ2-5, with 7 bases that match TRBD1. The CDR3 runs 13 residues. Germline CDR1 MGHDK, CDR2 SYGVNS. V gave up 4 bases and J gave up 5 bases; unmatched junction bases: 4. CDR3 nucleotide sequence: TGTGCCAGCAGTGTTGGACAGGCGGAGACCCAGTACTTC. Protein: CASSVGQAETQYF.

This chain uses TRBV3-1 (or the pseudogene TRBV3-2) with TRBJ2-7; D might be TRBD1 (6 bases). V lost 4 bases, J lost 3 bases, and 10 bases lay in between. The CDR3 spans 13 residues. Germline assignment: CDR1 LGHDT and CDR2 YNNKEL (reference sequence). The CDR3 DNA reads as TGTGCCAGCAGCCGACAGGTCCACTACGAGCAGTACTTC. Residues: CASSRQVHYEQYF.

V is TRBV27 and J is TRBJ1-1; TRBD1 is a possible D gene (6 bases). CDR3 length equals 13 residues. Germline CDR1 reads MNHEY; CDR2 reads SMNVEV (reference sequence). Trimming removed 3 bases from V and 10 bases from J, with 15 bases in between. CDR3 DNA: TGTGCCAGCAGTTTGGGCCCAGGGGCCCCAGCTTTCTTT. Its translation is CASSLGPGAPAFF.